Sequencing of this T cell receptor (beta chain) was carried out in a study of blood T cell repertoires in COVID-19. For the study at large: Donors in the United States, Italy and Spain gave samples during acute or convalescent COVID-19. Nucleic acid was either cDNA or gDNA, and it came from T cells, B-cell-depleted T cells, or PBMCs.

Study processing details: For nucleated cells, counts were estimated from reference gene primer amplification. Measured with immunoSEQ multiplex PCR; TCRdb has only the in-frame clones, and not every one. Clone size and V and J calls were adopted from that table, with D and trimming inferred from the DNA. Among approximately 250,000 clones listed, 75% to 85% were seen once. The CDR3 is made up of 12 amino acids. The germline V and J ends were trimmed by 5 bases and 2 bases, with 6 bases remaining between them. Germline CDR1 MDHEN, CDR2 SYDVKM. The TCR sequence derives from a human donor in a cohort sampled during active COVID-19. The chain has TRBV28 and TRBJ1-2, with TRBD1 as a possible D gene (6 bases). Sequences were obtained from peripheral blood. In DNA, the CDR3 is TGTGCCAGCAGTCAGGGGAACTATGGCTACACCTTC. This translates into CASSQGNYGYTF.